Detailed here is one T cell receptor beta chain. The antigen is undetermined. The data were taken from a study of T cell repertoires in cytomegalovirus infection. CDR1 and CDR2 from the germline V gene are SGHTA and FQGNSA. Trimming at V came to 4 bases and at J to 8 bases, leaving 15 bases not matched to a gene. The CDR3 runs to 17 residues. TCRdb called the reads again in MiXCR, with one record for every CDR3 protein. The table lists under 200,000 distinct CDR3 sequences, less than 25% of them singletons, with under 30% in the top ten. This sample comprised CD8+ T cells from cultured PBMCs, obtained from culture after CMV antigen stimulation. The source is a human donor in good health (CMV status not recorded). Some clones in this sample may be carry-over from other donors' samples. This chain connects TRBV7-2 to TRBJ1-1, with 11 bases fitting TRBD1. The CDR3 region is CASSSRTGGGLGWEAFF. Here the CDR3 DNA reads TGTGCCAGCAGCTCCCGGACAGGGGGCGGATTGGGGTGGGAAGCTTTCTTT.